These 20 T cell receptor beta chains came from one sample sequenced in a study of CD8+CD57+ T cells in acquired aplastic anemia. CD8+CD57+ cell expansion, shown by flow cytometry, had occurred in the patients selected for sequencing. Using genomic DNA as the template, TCR beta VDJ and CDR3 profiling was carried out. TCRdb fed the reads into MiXCR, producing one record per CDR3 protein. The sample consists of 270,000 or so distinct CDR3 sequences, roughly 82% of them appearing once. Sequenced: sorted CD4+, CD8+, or CD8+CD57+ T cells (not recorded which) from PBMCs. The source is a human donor with aplastic anemia.

The chain uses TRBV10-3 and TRBJ2-3; TRBD2 might be the D (7 bases). V was trimmed by 0 bases and J by 4 bases, leaving 11 bases between them. The CDR3 runs to 15 residues. From germline, CDR1 is ENHRY and CDR2 SYGVKD. CDR3: CAISESWGGPDTQYF. The CDR3 DNA follows: TGTGCCATCAGTGAGTCTTGGGGGGGGCCAGATACGCAGTATTTT.

V usage is TRBV2 and J usage is TRBJ2-3, with D perhaps matching TRBD1 or TRBD2 (6 bases each). The CDR3 is 13 amino acids. V shed 8 bases and J shed 11 bases, with 20 bases lying between them. CDR1 is SNHLY and CDR2 is FYNNEI in the germline V gene. The CDR3 bases are TGTGCCAGCGGGGACGGGGGCACCGAGGAGCAGTATTTT. Its translation: CASGDGGTEEQYF.

On this clonotype: Likely a read error: the CDR3 ends without its conserved phenylalanine or tryptophan. The chain combines TRBV2 with TRBJ1-3; D is unclear. The CDR3 is 15 residues long. From germline, CDR1 is SNHLY and CDR2 FYNNEI. V shed 10 bases and J shed 12 bases, with 28 bases lying between them. The chain's CDR3 is CATSRGRSSTQNIYS. The CDR3, as DNA: TGTGCCACCAGCAGAGGGAGGTCTTCTACACAGAACATATATTCT.

The J gene is TRBJ2-5, the V gene TRBV7-2, with D perhaps matching TRBD2 (7 bases). The germline V gene encodes CDR1 SGHTA and CDR2 FQGNSA. The length of the CDR3 is 13 residues. V gave up 6 bases and J gave up 5 bases, with 13 bases separating them. In nucleotides, the CDR3 is TGTGCCAGCAGACGGGGGGCCGGTGAGACCCAGTACTTC. It is translated as CASRRGAGETQYF.

With respect to this clonotype: The junction does not match germline at one end; this may be a read error. This chain joins TRBV7-2 and TRBJ2-3; 8 bases match TRBD2. This CDR3 contains 13 residues. From germline, CDR1 is SGHTA and CDR2 FQGNSA. CDR3: CASSPRRTDGGEF. CDR3 coding DNA: TGTGCCAGCAGCCCCAGACGGACTGACGGGGGGGAGTTT. The full variable domain, in which reference TRBV7-2 and TRBJ2-3 provide the parts outside the CDR3, is GAGVSQSPSNKVTEKGKDVELRCDPISGHTALYWYRQSLGQGLEFLIYFQGNSAPDKSGLPSDRFSAERTGGSVSTLTIQRTQQEDSAVYLCASSPRRTDGGEFGPGTRLTVL.

This chain links TRBV9 with TRBJ1-6; D remains ambiguous. Germline V CDR1 and CDR2: SGDLS, YYNGEE. V shed 2 bases and J shed 17 bases, with 20 bases lying between them. This CDR3 spans 14 amino acids. The CDR3 here is CASSVAGYIQYFHF. The CDR3 region has the DNA TGTGCCAGCAGCGTGGCTGGGTACATTCAGTACTTCCACTTT.

The chain recombines TRBV15 with TRBJ2-7; a weak D match, TRBD2 (6 bases). Germline CDR1 and CDR2: LNHNV and YYDKDF (reference sequence). CDR3 length: 14 amino acids. V was pared by 10 bases and J by 4 bases, with 20 bases between. The CDR3 DNA sequence: TGTGCCAGCAGTTTGGCGGGGCTGGCGTACGAGCAGTACTTC. Its protein product is CASSLAGLAYEQYF.

The chain couples TRBV25-1 to TRBJ1-1, with D unclear. The length of the CDR3 is 15 residues. Trimming took off 4 bases at V and 5 bases at J, with 17 bases between the two ends. The germline gives CDR1 MGHDK, CDR2 SYGVNS. CDR3 coding DNA: TGTGCCAGCAGTGTGAACCGGGAAGGAGGGACTGAAGCTTTCTTT. It yields the protein CASSVNREGGTEAFF.

The chain combines TRBV9 with TRBJ2-7; 8 nucleotides agree with TRBD1. The germline gives CDR1 SGDLS, CDR2 YYNGEE. CDR3 length: 16 amino acids. The trim removed 5 bases at V and 6 bases at J, leaving 16 bases unmatched. CDR3 in amino acids: CASRTPGQAHLVEQYV. The DNA for the CDR3 is TGTGCCAGCAGGACACCGGGACAGGCGCACTTGGTCGAGCAGTACGTC.

For this clonotype: This may be a read error: a much more frequent sequence differs by one nucleotide. The rearrangement links TRBV5-6 to TRBJ1-3, with no clear D. The CDR3 contains 14 residues. Germline V gene lookup returns CDR1 SGHDT and CDR2 YYEEEE. The CDR3 nucleotides read TGTGCCAGCAGCCCGACATTTTCTGGAAGCACCATATATTTT. It yields the protein CASSPTFSGSTIYF. Complete variable domain (other parts from reference TRBV5-6 and TRBJ1-3): DAGVTQSPTHLIKTRGQQVTLRCSPKSGHDTVSWYQQALGQGPQFIFQYYEEEERQRGNFPDRFSGHQFPNYSSELNVNALLLGDSALYLCASSPTFSGSTIYFGEGSWLTVV.

To note about this clonotype: This CDR3 is missing its conserved last phenylalanine or tryptophan, likely due to a read error. The DNA is left out, because the CDR3 cannot be placed on it with certainty; the CDR3 is given as TCRdb lists it. V is TRBV2 and J is TRBJ2-2; the table names TRBD1, a call not compared with the DNA. The CDR3 comprises 15 residues, both ends counted. Per the germline V gene, CDR1 is SNHLY and CDR2 is FYNNEI. CDR3 region: CASSLGGIHEQFFWP.

The chain combines TRBV24-1 with TRBJ1-5; 7 positions agree with TRBD1. Trimming took 7 bases from V and 0 from J; bases not matched to a gene: 14. CDR3 length: 18 residues. In germline, CDR1 is KGHDR, CDR2 SFDVKD. The CDR3 sequence: CATRETGSTPNSNQPQHF. The CDR3 bases are TGTGCCACCAGAGAGACAGGGTCGACCCCAAATAGCAATCAGCCCCAGCATTTT.

V is TRBV5-1 and J is TRBJ1-2; D remains ambiguous. Trimming shortened V by 4 bases and J by 5 bases, and 21 bases separated the two germline ends. The germline gives CDR1 SGHRS, CDR2 YFSETQ. The length of the CDR3 is 16 residues. CDR3 in amino acids: CASSVYSNGTVYGYTF. The CDR3 DNA is TGCGCCAGCAGCGTTTACAGCAACGGCACCGTATATGGCTACACCTTC.

On this clonotype itself: Germline is not matched at one junction end, which may reflect a read error. This chain joins TRBV7-8 and TRBJ2-1; a weak D match, TRBD2 (5 bases). Germline loops: CDR1 SGHVS, CDR2 FQNEAQ. The CDR3 spans 15 residues. The DNA for the CDR3 is TGTGCCAGCAGCATAGCGAGAGGAGCCGACAATCAGCAGTTCTTC. Translating gives CASSIARGADNQQFF.

The chain combines TRBV12-3 or TRBV12-4 with TRBJ2-7; TRBD1 aligns across 8 bases. The CDR3 is made up of 13 amino acids. V was clipped by 2 bases and J by 6 bases; unmatched bases: 3. As DNA, the CDR3 is TGTGCCAGCAGTTTACGAGGGACAGGCGAGCAGTACGTC. This sequence encodes CASSLRGTGEQYV.

With respect to this clonotype: A read error may produce the germline difference seen at one junction end. The gene calls are TRBV7-8 and TRBJ2-3; D not certain. Germline V gene lookup returns CDR1 SGHVS and CDR2 FQNEAQ. The CDR3 sequence is 14 residues long. CDR3 sequence: CASSLAGEPDTEYF. The DNA for the CDR3 is TGTGCCAGCAGCTTAGCGGGCGAGCCGGATACGGAGTATTTT.

The V call is TRBV9, the J call TRBJ2-3; D not resolved. The CDR3 sequence is 13 residues long. CDR1 and CDR2 (germline): SGDLS, YYNGEE. The germline V and J ends were trimmed by 2 bases and 11 bases, with 15 bases remaining between them. CDR3 loop: CASSVGSETQQYF. CDR3 in DNA: TGTGCCAGCAGCGTCGGGTCAGAAACGCAGCAGTATTTT.

As to this clonotype: This CDR3 is missing its conserved last phenylalanine or tryptophan, likely due to a read error. It is unclear where the CDR3 begins or ends on the DNA, so no DNA is shown, and the CDR3 is as TCRdb lists it. The chain employs TRBV7-8 and TRBJ2-3; the D call of TRBD1 is as the table states it, not checked on the DNA. With termini counted, the CDR3 has 13 amino acids. Germline V gene lookup returns CDR1 SGHVS and CDR2 FQNEAQ. CDR3: CASGDGGTDTQQY.

The chain combines TRBV5-6 with TRBJ1-6; D might be TRBD1 (6 bases). Germline CDR1 is SGHDT and CDR2 is YYEEEE. This CDR3 contains 16 residues. V was cut by 1 base and J by 0 bases, with 8 bases left in between. CDR3 sequence reads: CASSLRGGSYNSPLHF. The DNA for the CDR3 is TGTGCCAGCAGCTTGAGGGGGGGCTCCTATAATTCACCCCTCCACTTT.

In regard to this clonotype: A junction end diverges from the germline sequence, so it may reflect a read error. V and J are TRBV7-7 and TRBJ1-1, with D perhaps matching TRBD1 (6 bases). The CDR3 is 14 residues long. Germline CDR1 SSHAT, CDR2 FNYEAQ (reference sequence). CDR3 coding DNA: TGTTCCAGTAGCTTCAGGGGTTGGACCCTTGAACTTTTCTTT. Its protein product is CSSSFRGWTLELFF.